A single sample gave rise to the 5 T cell receptor beta chains below, sequenced in a study of CD8 T cells in ankylosing spondylitis. Notes on the study in general: A TCR beta motif made of 7 to 9 highly homologous variants seemed typical of ankylosing spondylitis blood.

These TCRs are of unknown antigen specificity. From the 5' RACE reads, TCRdb called clonotypes with MiXCR, one entry per CDR3 protein. The table lists around 450,000 distinct CDR3 sequences, 25% to 30% of them singletons, with approximately 1% in the top ten. Sequencing was done on a sample of blood, either unsorted or a sorted T cell fraction (not recorded which). The receptors come from a male donor with ankylosing spondylitis.

This chain uses TRBV20-1 with TRBJ2-1; D is unresolved. The CDR3 runs 16 residues. V dropped 3 bases and J dropped 4 bases, with 19 bases sitting between them. Germline CDR1 DFQATT, CDR2 SNEGSKA (reference sequence). CDR3 nucleotides: TGCAGTGCTAGGGGTTTGACACCGACCTCATACAATGAGCAGTTCTTC. Residues: CSARGLTPTSYNEQFF.

A few counts support this clonotype. The rearrangement links TRBV11-2 to TRBJ2-1; D is possibly TRBD2 (5 bases). Germline CDR1 SGHAT, CDR2 FQNNGV. V was shortened by 9 bases and J by 2 bases, with 11 bases between the two germline ends. The CDR3 spans 13 residues. CDR3 in amino acids: CASSEGAYNEQFF. DNA of the CDR3: TGTGCCAGTTCCGAGGGCGCCTACAATGAGCAGTTCTTC.

The chain is built from TRBV24-1 and TRBJ2-7, with a possible D match to TRBD1 (6 bases). Germline V gene data show CDR1 as KGHDR and CDR2 as SFDVKD. The CDR3 spans 13 residues. Trimming removed 7 bases from V and 3 bases from J, with 12 bases in between. CDR3 residues: CATRIQGGYEQYV. DNA of the CDR3: TGTGCCACCAGAATACAAGGGGGCTACGAGCAGTACGTC.

The genes are TRBV5-1 and TRBJ1-1, with D perhaps TRBD1 (6 bases). Trimming pared 1 base from V and 4 bases from J, leaving 14 bases between. Germline V gene sequence: CDR1 SGHRS, CDR2 YFSETQ. The CDR3 has 15 amino acids. The CDR3 DNA reads as TGCGCCAGCAGCTTGATACAGGGTAGGTCCACTGAAGCTTTCTTT. This sequence encodes CASSLIQGRSTEAFF. The whole variable domain, filled in from reference TRBV5-1 and TRBJ1-1, reads KAGVTQTPRYLIKTRGQQVTLSCSPISGHRSVSWYQQTPGQGLQFLFEYFSETQRNKGNFPGRFSGRQFSNSRSEMNVSTLELGDSALYLCASSLIQGRSTEAFFGQGTRLTVV.

The chain employs TRBV20-1 and TRBJ2-5; 8 nucleotides match TRBD2. The germline gives CDR1 DFQATT, CDR2 SNEGSKA (reference sequence). CDR3 length equals 13 residues. Trimming took 7 bases from V and 3 from J; bases not matched to a gene: 7. The CDR3 nucleotides are TGCAGTGGACGGCTAGCGGGTGAAGAGACCCAGTACTTC. As protein: CSGRLAGEETQYF.